This TCR beta chain was sequenced for a study of beta chain features in type 1 diabetes. For the study at large: Healthy donors resembled patients in age, gender and cell yields. Sorted cells from all samples, numbering almost 110 million, were examined.

This clone has a handful of counts. Expressed TCRB transcripts were sequenced because the isolated RNA had all been reverse transcribed beforehand. Roughly 3.6 million reads per sample on average were obtained from naive, central memory and regulatory T cell samples. Method: immunoSEQ multiplex PCR; TCRdb's copy keeps in-frame clones and lacks some. The sample yields 220,000 or so clones, 68% seen once. This CDR3 region has 11 residues. The germline gives CDR1 MDHEN, CDR2 SYDVKM. Trimming shortened V by 4 bases and J by 12 bases, and 13 bases separated the two germline ends. This chain connects TRBV28 to TRBJ2-7; D is ambiguous. The clonotype was recovered from a man aged 30 to 45 in good health. Sequencing was carried out using naive CD4+ T cells from blood. The CDR3 is CASSSVSFWYF. The CDR3 DNA reads TGTGCCAGCAGTTCTGTATCATTTTGGTACTTC. The variable domain in full, completed from reference TRBV28 and TRBJ2-7, reads DVKVTQSSRYLVKRTGEKVFLECVQDMDHENMFWYRQDPGLGLRLIYFSYDVKMKEKGDIPEGYSVSREKKERFSLILESASTNQTSMYLCASSSVSFWYFGPGTRLTVT.